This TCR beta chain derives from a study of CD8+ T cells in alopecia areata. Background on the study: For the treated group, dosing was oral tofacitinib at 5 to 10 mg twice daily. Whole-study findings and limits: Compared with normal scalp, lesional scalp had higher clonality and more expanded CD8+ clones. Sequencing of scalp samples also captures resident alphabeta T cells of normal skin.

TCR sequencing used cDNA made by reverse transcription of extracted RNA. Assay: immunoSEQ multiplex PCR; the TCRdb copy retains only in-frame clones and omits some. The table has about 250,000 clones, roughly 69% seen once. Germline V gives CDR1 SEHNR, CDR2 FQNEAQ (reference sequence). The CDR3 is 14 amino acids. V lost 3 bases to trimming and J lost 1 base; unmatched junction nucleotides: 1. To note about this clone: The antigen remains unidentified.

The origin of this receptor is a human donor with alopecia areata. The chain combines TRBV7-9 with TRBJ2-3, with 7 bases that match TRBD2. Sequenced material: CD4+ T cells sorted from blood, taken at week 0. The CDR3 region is CASSFAGGTDTQYF. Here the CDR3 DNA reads TGTGCCAGCAGCTTCGCGGGGGGCACAGATACGCAGTATTTT.